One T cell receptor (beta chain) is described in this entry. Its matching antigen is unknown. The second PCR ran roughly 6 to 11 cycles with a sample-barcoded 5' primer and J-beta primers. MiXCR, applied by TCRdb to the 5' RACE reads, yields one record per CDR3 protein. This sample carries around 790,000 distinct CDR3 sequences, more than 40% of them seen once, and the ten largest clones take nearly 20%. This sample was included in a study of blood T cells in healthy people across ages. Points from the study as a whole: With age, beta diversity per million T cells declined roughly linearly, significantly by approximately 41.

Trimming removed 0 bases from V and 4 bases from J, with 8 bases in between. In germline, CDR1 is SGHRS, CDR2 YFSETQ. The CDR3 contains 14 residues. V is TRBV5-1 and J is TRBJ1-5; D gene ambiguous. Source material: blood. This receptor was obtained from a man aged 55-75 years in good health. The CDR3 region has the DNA TGCGCCAGCAGCTTGGGAGAGGATAATCAGCCCCAGCATTTT. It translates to CASSLGEDNQPQHF.